A single TCR beta chain is shown here with its context. Recruitment covered under 25 US areas and drew participants whose ages spanned roughly 18 to 95 years. Categorization into cohorts depended on clinical history that participants reported. The entry originates in a study of blood T cell repertoires in COVID-19. Background on the study: Whether acute or convalescent, the COVID-19 samples came from the United States, Italy and Spain.

Germline CDR1 and CDR2: MNHNY and SVGAGI (reference sequence). V lost 5 bases and J lost 0, with 10 bases in between. There are 14 residues in the CDR3. The protocol was immunoSEQ multiplex PCR, while the TCRdb copy is restricted to in-frame clones and leaves out a portion. Of around 200,000 clones listed, approximately 89% were seen once; the top ten hold roughly 6%. This TCR derives from a middle-aged man who had recovered from COVID-19. Material: PBMCs or T cells enriched from blood (not recorded which). The chain couples TRBV6-6 to TRBJ2-5; TRBD2 might be the D (6 bases). The CDR3 nucleotides read TGTGCCAGCAGTCCCGGGACTTACCAAGAGACCCAGTACTTC. This sequence encodes CASSPGTYQETQYF.